This T cell receptor beta chain was found in a study of T cells in Graves' hyperthyroidism and ophthalmopathy. From RNA transcripts, TCR beta CDR3 regions were amplified. The TCR CDR3 was amplified in a first-round RT-PCR using the HTBI primer set. MiXCR, applied by TCRdb to the multiplex PCR reads, yields one record per CDR3 protein. The sample contains 640,000 or so distinct CDR3 sequences, approximately 14% of which appear only once. This clonotype was seen at least ten times. CDR3 size: 12 residues. CDR1 is MNHEY, CDR2 SMNVEV, per germline (reference sequence). V was clipped by 8 bases and J by 3 bases, with 10 bases between them.

Sequencing was carried out using blood. This TCR came from a woman between 18 and 29 years old with Graves' ophthalmopathy. The chain couples TRBV27 to TRBJ1-1; D remains unclear. CDR3 residues: CASGDVDTEAFF. The CDR3 DNA sequence: TGTGCCAGCGGGGATGTGGACACTGAAGCTTTCTTT.